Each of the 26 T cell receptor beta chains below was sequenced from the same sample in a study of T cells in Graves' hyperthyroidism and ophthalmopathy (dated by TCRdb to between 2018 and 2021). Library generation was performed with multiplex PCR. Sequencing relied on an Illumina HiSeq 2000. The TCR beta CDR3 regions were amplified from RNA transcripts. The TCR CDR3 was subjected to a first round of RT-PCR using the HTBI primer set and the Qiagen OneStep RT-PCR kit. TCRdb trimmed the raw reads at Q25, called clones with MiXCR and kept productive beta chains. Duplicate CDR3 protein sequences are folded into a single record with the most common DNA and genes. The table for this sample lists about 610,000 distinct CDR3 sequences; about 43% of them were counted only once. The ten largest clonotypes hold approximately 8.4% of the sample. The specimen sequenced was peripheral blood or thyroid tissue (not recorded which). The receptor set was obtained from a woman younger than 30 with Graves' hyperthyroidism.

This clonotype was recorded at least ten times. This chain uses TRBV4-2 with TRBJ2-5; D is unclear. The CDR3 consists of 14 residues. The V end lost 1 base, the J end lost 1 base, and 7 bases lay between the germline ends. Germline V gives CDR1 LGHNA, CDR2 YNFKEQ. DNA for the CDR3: TGTGCCAGCAGCCAAGGAGCCGCCCAAGAGACCCAGTACTTC. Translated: CASSQGAAQETQYF.

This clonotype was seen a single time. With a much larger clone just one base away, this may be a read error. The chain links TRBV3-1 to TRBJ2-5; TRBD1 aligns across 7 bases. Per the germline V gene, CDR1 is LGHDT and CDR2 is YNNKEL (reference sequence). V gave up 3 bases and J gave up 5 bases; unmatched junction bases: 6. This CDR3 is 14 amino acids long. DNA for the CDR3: TGTGCCAGCAGCCACCCGACAGGGTTGGAGACCCAGTACTTC. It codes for CASSHPTGLETQYF.

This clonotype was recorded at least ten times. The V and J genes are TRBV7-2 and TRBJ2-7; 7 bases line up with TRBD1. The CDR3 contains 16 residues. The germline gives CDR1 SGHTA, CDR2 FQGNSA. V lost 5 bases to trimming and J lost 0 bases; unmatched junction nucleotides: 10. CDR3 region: CASSLRTGLSSYEQYF. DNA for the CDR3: TGTGCCAGCAGCCTCCGGACAGGACTCAGCTCCTACGAGCAGTACTTC. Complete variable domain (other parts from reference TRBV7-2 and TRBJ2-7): GAGVSQSPSNKVTEKGKDVELRCDPISGHTALYWYRQSLGQGLEFLIYFQGNSAPDKSGLPSDRFSAERTGGSVSTLTIQRTQQEDSAVYLCASSLRTGLSSYEQYFGPGTRLTVT.

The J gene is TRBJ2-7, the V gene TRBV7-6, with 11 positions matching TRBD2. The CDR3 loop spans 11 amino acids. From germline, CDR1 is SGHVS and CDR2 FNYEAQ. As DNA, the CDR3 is TGTGCGACTAGCGGGAATAACGAGCAGTACTTC. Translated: CATSGNNEQYF.

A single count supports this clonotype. The CDR3 reads CSAPLERVYEQYF. For the CDR3, the DNA is TGCAGTGCTCCGTTGGAACGAGTCTACGAGCAGTACTTC. The gene calls are TRBV20-1 and TRBJ2-7; no reliable D call. The germline CDR1 and CDR2 sequences are DFQATT and SNEGSKA (reference sequence). The germline V and J ends were trimmed by 5 bases and 3 bases, with 14 bases remaining between them. CDR3 size: 13 residues.

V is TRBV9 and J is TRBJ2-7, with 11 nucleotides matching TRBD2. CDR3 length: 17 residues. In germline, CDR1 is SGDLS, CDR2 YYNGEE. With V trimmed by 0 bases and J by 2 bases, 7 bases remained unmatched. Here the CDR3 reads CASSVAGTSGATYEQYF. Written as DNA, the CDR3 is TGTGCCAGCAGCGTAGCCGGGACTAGCGGAGCAACCTACGAGCAGTACTTC.

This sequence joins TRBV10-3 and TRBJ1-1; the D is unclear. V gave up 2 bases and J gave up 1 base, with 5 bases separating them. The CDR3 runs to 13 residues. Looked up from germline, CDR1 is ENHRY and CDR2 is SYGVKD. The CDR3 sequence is CAISELGNTEAFF. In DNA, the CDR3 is TGTGCCATCAGTGAGCTGGGGAACACTGAAGCTTTCTTT.

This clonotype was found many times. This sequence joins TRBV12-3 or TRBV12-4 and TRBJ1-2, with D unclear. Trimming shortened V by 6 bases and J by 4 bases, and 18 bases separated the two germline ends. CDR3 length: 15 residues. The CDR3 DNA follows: TGTGCCAGCAGCCTGAGCCGGGCCTCTGGCTATGGCTACACCTTC. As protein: CASSLSRASGYGYTF.

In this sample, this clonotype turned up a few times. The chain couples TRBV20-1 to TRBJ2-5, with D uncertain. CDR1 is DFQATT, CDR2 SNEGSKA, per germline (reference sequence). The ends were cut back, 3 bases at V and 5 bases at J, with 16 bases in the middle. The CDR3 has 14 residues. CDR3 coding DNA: TGCAGTGCTAGGGCCTCCCTAGGATCCGAGACCCAGTACTTC. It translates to CSARASLGSETQYF.

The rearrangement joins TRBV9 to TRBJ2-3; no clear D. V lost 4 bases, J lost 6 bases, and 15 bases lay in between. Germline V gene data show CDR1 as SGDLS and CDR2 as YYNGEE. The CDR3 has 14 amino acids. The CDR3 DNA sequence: TGTGCCAGCAGCTTTCGGACGGGCCTGGATACGCAGTATTTT. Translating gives CASSFRTGLDTQYF.

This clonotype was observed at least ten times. For the CDR3, the DNA is TGCGCCAGCAGCCCGGGCCACTTAGAGGAGACCCAGTACTTC. It yields the protein CASSPGHLEETQYF. The V call is TRBV5-1, the J call TRBJ2-5, with no clear D. CDR3 size: 14 residues. Germline V CDR1 and CDR2: SGHRS, YFSETQ. With 4 bases removed from V and 5 bases from J, the gap between germline ends came to 15 bases.

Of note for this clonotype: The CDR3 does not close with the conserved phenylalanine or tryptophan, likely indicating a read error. The CDR3 DNA is TGTGCCATCAGTGCTGAGGGGCTAGCGGGAGTGGAGACCCAGTACTAC. This codes for CAISAEGLAGVETQYY. The chain is built from TRBV10-3 and TRBJ2-5; 10 positions match TRBD2. V lost 4 bases and J lost 5; bases outside the gene matches: 10. In germline, CDR1 is ENHRY, CDR2 SYGVKD. There are 16 residues in the CDR3.

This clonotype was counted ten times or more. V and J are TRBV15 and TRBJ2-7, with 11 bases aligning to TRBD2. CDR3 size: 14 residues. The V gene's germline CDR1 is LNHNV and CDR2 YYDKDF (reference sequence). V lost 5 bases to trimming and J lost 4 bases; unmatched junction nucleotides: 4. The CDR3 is CATSGTSGSYEQYF. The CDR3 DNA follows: TGTGCCACCAGCGGGACTAGCGGTTCGTACGAGCAGTACTTC.

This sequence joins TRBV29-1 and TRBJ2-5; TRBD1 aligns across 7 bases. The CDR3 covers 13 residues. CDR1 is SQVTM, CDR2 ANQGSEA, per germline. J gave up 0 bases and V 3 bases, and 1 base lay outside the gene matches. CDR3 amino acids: CSVEGQHQETQYF. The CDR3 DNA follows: TGCAGCGTTGAGGGACAGCACCAAGAGACCCAGTACTTC.

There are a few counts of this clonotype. The CDR3, as DNA: TGCAGTGCTCGACAGGGGCTCACAGATACGCAGTATTTT. As protein: CSARQGLTDTQYF. The chain carries TRBV20-1 and TRBJ1-5, with TRBD1 matching over 8 bases. The J call could be wrong; TRBJ2-3 is a better fit for the DNA end. The germline V gene encodes CDR1 DFQATT and CDR2 SNEGSKA (reference sequence). The CDR3 runs 13 residues.

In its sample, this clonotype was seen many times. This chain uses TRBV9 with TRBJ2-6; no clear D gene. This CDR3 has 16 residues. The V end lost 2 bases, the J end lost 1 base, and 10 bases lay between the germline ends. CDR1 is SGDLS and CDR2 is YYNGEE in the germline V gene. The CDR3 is CASSVNDFSGANVLTF. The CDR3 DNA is TGTGCCAGCAGCGTTAACGATTTTTCTGGGGCCAACGTCCTGACTTTC.

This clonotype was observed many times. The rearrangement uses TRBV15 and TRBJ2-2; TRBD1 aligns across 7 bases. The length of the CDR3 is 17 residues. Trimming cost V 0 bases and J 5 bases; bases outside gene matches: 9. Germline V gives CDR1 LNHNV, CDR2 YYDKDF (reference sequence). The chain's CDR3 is CATSRDRRQGLTGELFF. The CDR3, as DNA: TGTGCCACCAGCAGAGACCGGAGACAGGGTCTGACCGGGGAGCTGTTTTTT.

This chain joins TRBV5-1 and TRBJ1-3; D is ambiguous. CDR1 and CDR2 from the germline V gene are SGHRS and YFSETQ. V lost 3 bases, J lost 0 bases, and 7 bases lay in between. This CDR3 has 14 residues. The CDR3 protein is CASSSQSSGNTIYF. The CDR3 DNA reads TGCGCCAGCAGCTCACAGAGCTCTGGAAACACCATATATTTT.

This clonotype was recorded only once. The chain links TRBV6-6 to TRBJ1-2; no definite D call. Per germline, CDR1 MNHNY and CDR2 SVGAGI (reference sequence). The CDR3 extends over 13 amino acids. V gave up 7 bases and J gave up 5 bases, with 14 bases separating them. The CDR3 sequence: CASNTRESYGYTF. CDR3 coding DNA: TGTGCCAGCAACACCCGGGAGAGTTATGGCTACACCTTC.

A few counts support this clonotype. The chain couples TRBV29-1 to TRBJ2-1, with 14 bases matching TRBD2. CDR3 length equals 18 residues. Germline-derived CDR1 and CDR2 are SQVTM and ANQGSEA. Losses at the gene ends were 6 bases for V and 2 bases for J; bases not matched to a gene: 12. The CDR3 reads CSVDGPGLAGEAYNEQFF. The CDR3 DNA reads TGCAGCGTCGACGGACCGGGACTAGCGGGAGAAGCCTACAATGAGCAGTTCTTC.

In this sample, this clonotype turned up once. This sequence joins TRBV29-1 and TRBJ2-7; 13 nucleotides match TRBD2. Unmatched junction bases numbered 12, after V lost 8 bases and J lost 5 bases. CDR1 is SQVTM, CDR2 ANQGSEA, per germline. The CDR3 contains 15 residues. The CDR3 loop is CSIGGLAGEPNEQYF. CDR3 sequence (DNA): TGCAGCATTGGAGGACTAGCGGGAGAGCCCAACGAGCAGTACTTC.

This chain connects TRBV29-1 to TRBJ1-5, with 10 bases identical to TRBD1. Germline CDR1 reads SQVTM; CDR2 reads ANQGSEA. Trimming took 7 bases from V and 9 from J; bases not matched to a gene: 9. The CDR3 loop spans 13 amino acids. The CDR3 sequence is CSAGQGVGRPQHF. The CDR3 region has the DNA TGCAGCGCTGGACAGGGGGTTGGTCGGCCCCAGCATTTT. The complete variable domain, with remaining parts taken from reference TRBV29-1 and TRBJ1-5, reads SAVISQKPSRDICQRGTSLTIQCQVDSQVTMMFWYRQQPGQSLTLIATANQGSEATYESGFVIDKFPISRPNLTFSTLTVSNMSPEDSSIYLCSAGQGVGRPQHFGDGTRLSIL.

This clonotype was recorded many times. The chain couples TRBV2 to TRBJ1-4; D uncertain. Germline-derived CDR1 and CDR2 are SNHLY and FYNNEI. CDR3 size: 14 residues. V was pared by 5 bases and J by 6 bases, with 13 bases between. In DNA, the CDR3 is TGTGCCAGCAGTTATAGACCCTCGGATGAAAAACTGTTTTTT. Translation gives CASSYRPSDEKLFF.

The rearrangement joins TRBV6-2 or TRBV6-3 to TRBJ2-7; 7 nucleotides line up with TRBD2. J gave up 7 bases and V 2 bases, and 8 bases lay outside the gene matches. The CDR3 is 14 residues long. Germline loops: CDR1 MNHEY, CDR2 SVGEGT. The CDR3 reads CASSYPGKAGEQYF. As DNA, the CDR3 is TGTGCCAGCAGTTACCCTGGAAAAGCGGGGGAGCAGTACTTC.

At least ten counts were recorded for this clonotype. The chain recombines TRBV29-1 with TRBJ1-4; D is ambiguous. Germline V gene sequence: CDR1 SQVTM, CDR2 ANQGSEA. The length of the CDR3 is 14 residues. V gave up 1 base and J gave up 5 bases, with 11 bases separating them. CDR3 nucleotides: TGCAGCGTTGAAGTAAGGTGGCCGAATGAAAAACTGTTTTTT. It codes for CSVEVRWPNEKLFF.

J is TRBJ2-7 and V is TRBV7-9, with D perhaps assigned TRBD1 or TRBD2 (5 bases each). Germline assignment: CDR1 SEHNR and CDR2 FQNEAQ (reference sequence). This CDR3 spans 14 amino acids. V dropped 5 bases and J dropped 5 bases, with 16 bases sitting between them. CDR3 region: CASSQREVGDEQYF. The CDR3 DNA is TGTGCCAGCAGCCAAAGGGAAGTGGGGGACGAGCAGTACTTC. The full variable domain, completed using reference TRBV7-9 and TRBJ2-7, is DTGVSQNPRHKITKRGQNVTFRCDPISEHNRLYWYRQTLGQGPEFLTYFQNEAQLEKSRLLSDRFSAERPKGSFSTLEIQRTEQGDSAMYLCASSQREVGDEQYFGPGTRLTVT.